A single sample is the source of the 10 T cell receptor beta chains below, sequenced in a study of beta chain features in type 1 diabetes. Study observations and caveats: People with Type 1 diabetes carried modestly yet significantly shorter TCRB CDR3s in all four CD4+ subsets.

Reverse transcription of all isolated RNA meant that expressed TCRB transcripts were sequenced. Sequencing used immunoSEQ multiplex PCR; TCRdb keeps in-frame clones, though not all of them. This sample yields about 240,000 clones, of which approximately 15% are seen a single time; 0.015% to 0.02% belongs to the top ten. Antigens of these TCRs are unknown. The source material was naive CD4+ T cells from blood. These receptors were taken from a man younger than 45 with type 1 diabetes.

This chain links TRBV2 with TRBJ2-3; TRBD1 agrees at 7 bases. The CDR3 is 14 amino acids. Germline-derived CDR1 and CDR2 are SNHLY and FYNNEI. The ends lost 6 bases at V and 6 bases at J; junction bases unmatched: 9. CDR3 sequence: CASRRTGWDDTQYF. CDR3 DNA sequence: TGTGCCAGCAGGCGGACAGGCTGGGACGATACGCAGTATTTT. The variable domain in full, completed from reference TRBV2 and TRBJ2-3, reads EPEVTQTPSHQVTQMGQEVILRCVPISNHLYFYWYRQILGQKVEFLVSFYNNEISEKSEIFDDQFSVERPDGSNFTLKIRSTKLEDSAMYFCASRRTGWDDTQYFGPGTRLTVL.

The chain carries TRBV10-3 and TRBJ2-5; 11 bases map to TRBD2. Germline V gene data show CDR1 as ENHRY and CDR2 as SYGVKD. This CDR3 spans 15 amino acids. V trimming: 6 bases; J trimming: 2 bases; junction bases outside the gene matches: 5. CDR3 sequence: CAIRVTSGAQETQYF. The CDR3 bases are TGTGCCATCAGAGTGACTAGCGGGGCGCAAGAGACCCAGTACTTC.

The genes are TRBV2 and TRBJ2-5; tentatively, D is TRBD1 (5 bases). Trimming stripped 7 bases from V and 4 bases from J, with 19 bases between. Looked up from germline, CDR1 is SNHLY and CDR2 is FYNNEI. This CDR3 comprises 15 residues. CDR3 sequence: CASKLQGGSPETQYF. In DNA, the CDR3 is TGTGCCAGCAAGCTTCAGGGTGGATCCCCAGAGACCCAGTACTTC. Drawing the rest from reference TRBV2 and TRBJ2-5, the complete variable domain is EPEVTQTPSHQVTQMGQEVILRCVPISNHLYFYWYRQILGQKVEFLVSFYNNEISEKSEIFDDQFSVERPDGSNFTLKIRSTKLEDSAMYFCASKLQGGSPETQYFGPGTRLLVL.

The chain couples TRBV18 to TRBJ2-7; TRBD2 might be the D (5 bases). CDR1 and CDR2 from the germline V gene are KGHSH and LQKENI. This CDR3 region has 15 residues. The V end was cut by 0 bases, the J end by 5 bases, with 14 bases between. The CDR3 DNA reads as TGTGCCAGCTCACCACCGTTAGTCGGGGTCCACGAGCAGTACTTC. Encoded protein: CASSPPLVGVHEQYF.

This clone was seen only a few times. The rearrangement uses TRBV6-5 and TRBJ2-1; 14 bases fit TRBD2. The CDR3 length is 15 residues. With V trimmed by 11 bases and J by 9 bases, 12 bases remained unmatched. CDR1 and CDR2 (germline): MNHEY, SVGAGI. CDR3 amino acids: CAVRGLAGVVGEQFF. The CDR3 region has the DNA TGTGCCGTCCGGGGACTAGCGGGGGTGGTAGGTGAGCAGTTCTTC.

CDR3 nucleotide sequence: TGTGCCAGTACCCAGAGCAGGAATCTCTATGGCTACACCTTC. Translated: CASTQSRNLYGYTF. This chain connects TRBV19 to TRBJ1-2; no clear D gene. This CDR3 spans 14 amino acids. From germline, CDR1 is LNHDA and CDR2 SQIVND (reference sequence). Trimming left V 7 bases short and J 4 bases short, with 16 bases between.

This clone was observed a handful of times. At one of its ends the junction is not consistent with the germline gene, which may arise from a read error. The CDR3 region is CASGRQTKTGELFF. The CDR3 DNA sequence: TGTGCCAGCGGCCGACAGACGAAAACCGGGGAGCTGTTTTTT. The chain couples TRBV6-5 to TRBJ2-2; D is possibly TRBD1 (5 bases). CDR1 and CDR2 (germline): MNHEY, SVGAGI. The CDR3 covers 14 residues.

This clone appeared a few times. V is TRBV25-1 and J is TRBJ2-7, with D possibly being TRBD1 (5 bases). Germline V gene sequence: CDR1 MGHDK, CDR2 SYGVNS. Trimming left V 3 bases short and J 3 bases short, with 12 bases between. There are 14 residues in the CDR3. The CDR3, as DNA: TGTGCCAGCAGTGAGTCAAGGGGCCTCTACGAGCAGTACTTC. Its translation is CASSESRGLYEQYF.

This clone has more than one count but fewer than ten. The chain couples TRBV27 to TRBJ2-5; D is perhaps TRBD1 (6 bases). The V and J ends lost 5 bases and 3 bases respectively, with 16 bases between them. The CDR3 is 15 residues long. CDR1 and CDR2 (germline): MNHEY, SMNVEV (reference sequence). Here the CDR3 reads CASSPWTDKEETQYF. The CDR3 bases are TGTGCCAGCAGTCCCTGGACAGATAAGGAAGAGACCCAGTACTTC.

This clone has only a few counts. The CDR3 DNA sequence: TGCAGCGCCAACGCAGGGGCTGAGACCCAGTACTTC. This gives the protein CSANAGAETQYF. The chain recombines TRBV29-1 with TRBJ2-5; a possible D gene is TRBD1 (6 bases). The CDR3 has 12 amino acids. V was trimmed by 7 bases and J by 5 bases, leaving 14 bases between them. Germline assignment: CDR1 SQVTM and CDR2 ANQGSEA.